Below, 11 T cell receptor beta chains from the same sample are listed, as sequenced in a study of memory CD4+ T cells and cytomegalovirus serostatus (dated 2019 in TCRdb). A FACSAria II was used to sort memory CD4+ T cells, defined as single viable CD3+CD4+CD8-CD45RO+ cells. Library creation used the immunoSEQ multiplex PCR assay. The immuneACCESS repertoire file appears here via TCRdb, limited to in-frame rearrangements. These files lack a portion of the clones; in checked studies, under half of the deficit traces to unresolved V genes, and the cause of the others is not known. The sample contains tens of thousands of clones, 82% of them found a single time. Around 0.6% of the sample rests with the top ten. What was sequenced was memory CD4+ T cells from blood. These receptors all stem from an adult in good health and CMV-seronegative.

This chain joins TRBV11-2 and TRBJ2-1; 16 bases are shared with TRBD2. The CDR3 has 18 amino acids. CDR1 SGHAT and CDR2 FQNNGV come from the germline V gene. J gave up 4 bases and V 1 base, and 4 bases lay outside the gene matches. CDR3 DNA: TGTGCCAGCAGCTTAGTGGGACTAGCGGGGGGGCGGTACAATGAGCAGTTCTTC. The encoded protein is CASSLVGLAGGRYNEQFF.

The chain employs TRBV5-4 and TRBJ1-4, with a weak D call TRBD1 (5 bases). The CDR3 has 14 residues. CDR1 and CDR2 from the germline V gene are SGHNT and YYREEE (reference sequence). Trimming stripped 4 bases from V and 4 bases from J, with 11 bases between. CDR3 DNA sequence: TGTGCCAGCAGCACACGGGACTTTAATGAAAAACTGTTTTTT. Amino acids: CASSTRDFNEKLFF.

A few counts support this clone. In nucleotides, the CDR3 is TGTGCCAGCAACCTGGGACAGGGGGCGTACAATGAGCAGTTCTTC. Translating it yields CASNLGQGAYNEQFF. This chain connects TRBV7-2 to TRBJ2-1; 12 nucleotides agree with TRBD1. The CDR3 has 15 residues. The V gene's germline CDR1 is SGHTA and CDR2 FQGNSA. The trim removed 7 bases at V and 4 bases at J, leaving 5 bases unmatched.

V is TRBV2 and J is TRBJ2-1, with D hard to call. The germline CDR1 and CDR2 sequences are SNHLY and FYNNEI. The ends were cut back, 6 bases at V and 6 bases at J, with 6 bases in the middle. The CDR3 is made up of 11 amino acids. The CDR3 reads CASSAFNEQFF. CDR3 in DNA: TGTGCCAGCAGCGCCTTCAATGAGCAGTTCTTC.

The chain uses TRBV5-8 and TRBJ2-3; D is perhaps TRBD2 (5 bases). The CDR3 length is 15 residues. Germline V gene lookup returns CDR1 SGHTS and CDR2 YDEGEE. Trimming took 4 bases from V and 3 from J, leaving 15 bases between them. This CDR3 is CASSHRTLATDTQYF. CDR3 bases: TGTGCCAGCAGCCATCGCACGTTAGCGACAGATACGCAGTATTTT.

The chain employs TRBV4-2 and TRBJ2-7; 8 nucleotides line up with TRBD2. The germline gives CDR1 LGHNA, CDR2 YNFKEQ. The J segment lost 5 bases and the V segment lost 4 bases, leaving 10 bases of the junction unmatched. The CDR3 spans 15 residues. CDR3 region: CASSLRRGASDEQYF. CDR3 nucleotides: TGTGCCAGCAGCCTCCGGCGGGGGGCCTCGGACGAGCAGTACTTC.

This clone was detected only once. The V gene is TRBV5-4, the J gene TRBJ2-3; the match to TRBD1 covers 7 bases. The trim removed 5 bases at V and 6 bases at J, leaving 21 bases unmatched. Germline V gene lookup returns CDR1 SGHNT and CDR2 YYREEE (reference sequence). CDR3 size: 18 residues. The CDR3 here is CASRSGGGVMGSLDTQYF. Written as DNA, the CDR3 is TGTGCCAGCAGGTCAGGGGGTGGAGTGATGGGGTCTTTGGATACGCAGTATTTT.

By share of the sample, this clone is medium-sized. This chain connects TRBV21-1 to TRBJ1-2; the D call TRBD1 from the table was never checked on the DNA. TRBV21-1 is designated a pseudogene. This CDR3 is 14 amino acids long. CDR3 coding DNA: TGTGCCAGCAGAGGGGGGACAGGGAGGCGCGGCTACACCTTC. It translates to CASRGGTGRRGYTF.

The chain employs TRBV5-1 and TRBJ2-3, with D tentatively TRBD1 or TRBD2 (5 bases each). Trimming removed 4 bases from V and 1 base from J, with 16 bases in between. Germline V lookup: CDR1 SGHRS, CDR2 YFSETQ. The CDR3 consists of 16 residues. Here the CDR3 DNA reads TGCGCCAGCAGCCAAAGCGGACAATCCCGCACAGATACGCAGTATTTT. Protein sequence: CASSQSGQSRTDTQYF.

This chain joins TRBV5-1 and TRBJ2-7; 10 bases match TRBD2. V was pared by 8 bases and J by 3 bases, with 11 bases of the junction left unmatched. Germline V gene data show CDR1 as SGHRS and CDR2 as YFSETQ. The CDR3 covers 15 residues. The CDR3 DNA reads as TGCGCCAGTGCGGCTAGCGGGGGACGGGACTACGAGCAGTACTTC. Translation gives CASAASGGRDYEQYF. The whole variable domain, remainder taken from reference TRBV5-1 and TRBJ2-7, is KAGVTQTPRYLIKTRGQQVTLSCSPISGHRSVSWYQQTPGQGLQFLFEYFSETQRNKGNFPGRFSGRQFSNSRSEMNVSTLELGDSALYLCASAASGGRDYEQYFGPGTRLTVT.

CDR3: CASSRGTGGVEQYF. DNA for the CDR3: TGTGCCAGCAGCCGCGGGACAGGGGGCGTTGAGCAGTACTTC. V and J are TRBV11-1 and TRBJ2-7, with 12 bases fitting TRBD1. The V and J ends lost 5 bases and 7 bases, in that order; junction bases with no gene match: 6. The CDR3 sequence is 14 residues long. Germline CDR1 and CDR2: SGHAT and FQDESV (reference sequence).